Listed below are T cell receptor beta chains from one sample, sequenced in a study of beta chain features in type 1 diabetes. Sequencing used immunoSEQ multiplex PCR; TCRdb keeps in-frame clones, though not all of them. The sample carries 240,000 or so clones, 25% to 35% recorded once. What was sequenced was central memory CD4+ T cells from blood. All receptors come from a man under 40 in good health. CDR3s include the opening cysteine and the closing phenylalanine or tryptophan. A D gene is named only where the DNA matches it firmly. Part of the rows lack a size; the others show once, few, many or a class for expanded clones.

V gene	D gene	J gene	clone size	CDR3 protein	CDR3 DNA
TRBV29-1	.	TRBJ1-1	.	CSVRSGGNTEAFF	TGCAGCGTCCGGTCGGGGGGCAACACTGAAGCTTTCTTT
TRBV5-1	.	TRBJ1-2	few	CASSLAGPQGLDGYTF	TGCGCCAGCAGCTTGGCCGGTCCCCAGGGACTTGATGGCTACACCTTC
TRBV25-1	.	TRBJ2-7	many	CASSGQASYEQYF	TGTGCCAGCAGTGGGCAGGCCTCCTACGAGCAGTACTTC
TRBV6-1	.	TRBJ2-1	.	CASSEVSRGSEQFF	TGTGCCAGCAGTGAAGTCTCCAGAGGATCTGAGCAGTTCTTC
TRBV30	.	TRBJ2-5	few	CAWSALAAQYF	TGTGCCTGGAGTGCCCTCGCGGCCCAGTACTTC
TRBV7-8	TRBD2	TRBJ2-5	few	CASSFLASGNQETQYF	TGTGCCAGCAGCTTTCTAGCTAGCGGGAACCAAGAGACCCAGTACTTC
TRBV29-1	.	TRBJ1-1	few	CSVRGPGAEAFF	TGCAGCGTCCGAGGCCCCGGCGCTGAAGCTTTCTTT
TRBV5-6	.	TRBJ2-1	.	CASSALGTPTYNEQFF	TGTGCCAGCAGCGCCTTGGGCACTCCAACCTACAATGAGCAGTTCTTC
TRBV9	TRBD2	TRBJ2-1	.	CASSVTSGLDEQFF	TGTGCCAGCAGTGTGACTAGCGGGCTCGATGAGCAGTTCTTC
TRBV9	.	TRBJ1-2	many	CASSKRDSGYTF	TGTGCCAGCAGCAAACGGGACTCAGGCTACACCTTC
TRBV4-1	TRBD2	TRBJ2-3	few	CASSQVTSGGIDTQYF	TGCGCCAGCAGCCAAGTTACTAGCGGGGGAATAGATACGCAGTATTTT
TRBV5-4	TRBD1	TRBJ1-4	.	CASSWTGEAEKLFF	TGTGCCAGCAGCTGGACAGGGGAGGCTGAAAAACTGTTTTTT
TRBV25-1	.	TRBJ2-3	.	CASRGADTQYF	TGTGCCAGCAGGGGGGCAGATACGCAGTATTTT
TRBV28	.	TRBJ1-5	many	CASSLFTLRGGQPQHF	TGTGCCAGCAGTTTATTTACCTTGAGGGGCGGACAGCCCCAGCATTTT
TRBV28	.	TRBJ2-7	.	CASTGGYEQYF	TGTGCCAGCACCGGGGGCTACGAGCAGTACTTC
TRBV7-8	.	TRBJ1-1	few	CASSPLRVGVNTEAFF	TGTGCCAGCAGCCCGTTAAGGGTAGGGGTCAACACTGAAGCTTTCTTT